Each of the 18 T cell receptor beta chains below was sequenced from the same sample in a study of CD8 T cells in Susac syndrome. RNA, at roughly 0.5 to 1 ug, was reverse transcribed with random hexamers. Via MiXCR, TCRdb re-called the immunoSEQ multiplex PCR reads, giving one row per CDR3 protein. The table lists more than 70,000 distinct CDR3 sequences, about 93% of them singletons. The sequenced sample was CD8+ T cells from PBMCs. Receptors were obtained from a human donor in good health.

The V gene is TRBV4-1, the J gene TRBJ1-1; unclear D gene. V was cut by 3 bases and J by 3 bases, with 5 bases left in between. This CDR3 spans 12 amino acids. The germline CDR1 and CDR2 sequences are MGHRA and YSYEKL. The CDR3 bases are TGCGCCAGCAGCCACGAGTACACTGAAGCTTTCTTT. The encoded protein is CASSHEYTEAFF.

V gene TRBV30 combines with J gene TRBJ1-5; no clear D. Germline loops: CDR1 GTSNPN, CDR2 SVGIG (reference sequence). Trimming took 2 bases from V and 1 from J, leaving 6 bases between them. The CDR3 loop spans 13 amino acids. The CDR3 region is CAWSIGSNQPQHF. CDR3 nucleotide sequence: TGTGCCTGGAGTATTGGAAGCAATCAGCCCCAGCATTTT.

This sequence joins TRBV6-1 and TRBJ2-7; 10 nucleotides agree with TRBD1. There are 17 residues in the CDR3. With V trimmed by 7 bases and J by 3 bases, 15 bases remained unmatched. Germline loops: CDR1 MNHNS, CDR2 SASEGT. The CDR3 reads CASKGGSVGQGIYEQYF. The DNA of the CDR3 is TGTGCCAGCAAAGGGGGCTCGGTGGGACAGGGGATCTACGAGCAGTACTTC.

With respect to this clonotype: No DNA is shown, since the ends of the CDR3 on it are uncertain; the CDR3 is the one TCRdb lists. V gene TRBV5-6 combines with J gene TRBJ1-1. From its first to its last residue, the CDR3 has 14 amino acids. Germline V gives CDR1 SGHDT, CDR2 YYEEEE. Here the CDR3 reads CASSFGSGTAETFF.

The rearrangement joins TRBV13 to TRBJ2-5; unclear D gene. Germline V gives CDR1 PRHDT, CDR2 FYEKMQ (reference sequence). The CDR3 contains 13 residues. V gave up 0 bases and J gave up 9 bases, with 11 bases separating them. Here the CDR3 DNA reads TGTGCCAGCAGCTTAGGAATGGACGAGGCCCAGTACTTC. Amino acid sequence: CASSLGMDEAQYF.

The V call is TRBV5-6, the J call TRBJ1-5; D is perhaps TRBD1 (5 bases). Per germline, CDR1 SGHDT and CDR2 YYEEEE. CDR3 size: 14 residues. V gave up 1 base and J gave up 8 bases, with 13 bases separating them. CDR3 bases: TGTGCCAGCAGCTTGCATGGGGCTCTGGAGCCCCAGCATTTT. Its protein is CASSLHGALEPQHF.

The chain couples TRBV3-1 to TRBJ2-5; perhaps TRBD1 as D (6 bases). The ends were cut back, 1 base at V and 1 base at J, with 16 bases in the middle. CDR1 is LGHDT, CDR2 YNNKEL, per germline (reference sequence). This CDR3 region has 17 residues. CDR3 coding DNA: TGTGCCAGCAGCCAAGCCGAGACAGGAGTCAGCCAAGAGACCCAGTACTTC. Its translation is CASSQAETGVSQETQYF.

The CDR3 here is CASRQGLGTEAFF. CDR3 DNA: TGTGCCAGCAGGCAAGGGTTGGGCACTGAAGCTTTCTTT. The chain recombines TRBV2 with TRBJ1-1, with no clear D. Trimming stripped 6 bases from V and 4 bases from J, with 12 bases between. Germline CDR1 is SNHLY and CDR2 is FYNNEI. The CDR3 loop spans 13 amino acids.

The CDR3 loop reads CASSQLAANTGELFF. The CDR3 nucleotides are TGTGCCAGCAGTCAACTAGCGGCGAACACCGGGGAGCTGTTTTTT. The chain is built from TRBV6-6 and TRBJ2-2; 8 nucleotides agree with TRBD2. The V segment lost 5 bases and the J segment 0 bases; nucleotides outside the gene matches: 2. The CDR3 length is 15 residues. CDR1 is MNHNY, CDR2 SVGAGI, per germline (reference sequence).

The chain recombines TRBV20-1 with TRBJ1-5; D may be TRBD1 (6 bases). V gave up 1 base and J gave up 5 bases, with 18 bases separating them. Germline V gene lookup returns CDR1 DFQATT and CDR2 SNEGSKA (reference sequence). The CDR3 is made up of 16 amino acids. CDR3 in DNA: TGCAGTGCTAGAGGCATACAGGGTGTGGGAGATCAGCCCCAGCATTTT. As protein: CSARGIQGVGDQPQHF.

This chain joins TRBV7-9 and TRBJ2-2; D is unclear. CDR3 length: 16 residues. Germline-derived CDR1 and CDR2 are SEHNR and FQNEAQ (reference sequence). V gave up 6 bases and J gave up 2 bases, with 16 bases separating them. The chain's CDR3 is CASSPEGFGNTGELFF. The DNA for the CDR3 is TGTGCCAGCAGTCCTGAAGGTTTCGGAAACACCGGGGAGCTGTTTTTT.

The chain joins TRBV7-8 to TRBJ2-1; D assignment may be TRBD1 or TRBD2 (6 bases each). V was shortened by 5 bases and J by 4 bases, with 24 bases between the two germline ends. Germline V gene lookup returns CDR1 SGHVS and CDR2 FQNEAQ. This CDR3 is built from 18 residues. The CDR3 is CASSPKGTGGRDYNEQFF. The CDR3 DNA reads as TGTGCCAGCAGCCCCAAAGGTACCGGGGGCAGAGATTACAATGAGCAGTTCTTC.

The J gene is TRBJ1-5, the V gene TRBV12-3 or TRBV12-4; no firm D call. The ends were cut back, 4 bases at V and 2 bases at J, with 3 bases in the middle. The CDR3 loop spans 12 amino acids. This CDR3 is CASSWGNQPQHF. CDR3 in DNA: TGTGCCAGCAGTTGGGGCAATCAGCCCCAGCATTTT.

The CDR3 sequence: CSVELTGGWYTDTQYF. CDR3 coding DNA: TGCAGCGTTGAACTAACAGGGGGCTGGTACACAGATACGCAGTATTTT. The chain joins TRBV29-1 to TRBJ2-3, with 9 positions matching TRBD1. Germline assignment: CDR1 SQVTM and CDR2 ANQGSEA. CDR3 length equals 16 residues. Losses at the gene ends were 2 bases for V and 2 bases for J; bases not matched to a gene: 8.

The CDR3 coding sequence is TGTGCCAGCAGCCCTCCCCGAGGGACTAGTGATGAGCAGTTCTTC. It codes for CASSPPRGTSDEQFF. The chain combines TRBV9 with TRBJ2-1, with 8 bases aligning to TRBD2. CDR3 length: 15 amino acids. Germline lookup yields CDR1 SGDLS and CDR2 YYNGEE. Trimming took 4 bases from V and 8 from J; bases not matched to a gene: 11.

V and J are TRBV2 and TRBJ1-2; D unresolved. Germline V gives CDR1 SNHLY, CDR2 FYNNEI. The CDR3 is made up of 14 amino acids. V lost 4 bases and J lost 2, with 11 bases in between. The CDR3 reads CASSGAGPNYGYTF. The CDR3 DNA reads TGTGCCAGCAGTGGGGCAGGTCCCAACTATGGCTACACCTTC.

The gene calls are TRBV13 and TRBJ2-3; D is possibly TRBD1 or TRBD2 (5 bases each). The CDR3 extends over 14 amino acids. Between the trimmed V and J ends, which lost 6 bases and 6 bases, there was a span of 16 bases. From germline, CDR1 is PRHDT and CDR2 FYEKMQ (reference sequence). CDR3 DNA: TGTGCCAGCAGTCCTGGGACGGGGCGGGATACGCAGTATTTT. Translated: CASSPGTGRDTQYF.

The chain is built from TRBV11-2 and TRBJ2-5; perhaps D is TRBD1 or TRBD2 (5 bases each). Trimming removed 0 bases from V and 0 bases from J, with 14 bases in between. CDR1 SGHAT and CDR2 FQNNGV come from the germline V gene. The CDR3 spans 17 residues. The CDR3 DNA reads TGTGCCAGCAGCTTAGATAGGGGAGACACCTACCAAGAGACCCAGTACTTC. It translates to CASSLDRGDTYQETQYF.